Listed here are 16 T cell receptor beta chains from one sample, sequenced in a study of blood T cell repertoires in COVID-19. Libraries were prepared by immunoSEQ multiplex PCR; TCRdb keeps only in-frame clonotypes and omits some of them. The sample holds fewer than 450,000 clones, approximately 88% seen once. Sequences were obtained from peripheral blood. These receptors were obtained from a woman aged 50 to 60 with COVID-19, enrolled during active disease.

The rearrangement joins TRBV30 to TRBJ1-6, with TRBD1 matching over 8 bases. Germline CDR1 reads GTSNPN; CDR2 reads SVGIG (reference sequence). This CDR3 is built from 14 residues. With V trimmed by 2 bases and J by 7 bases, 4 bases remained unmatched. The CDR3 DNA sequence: TGTGCCTGGAGTAAACAGGGGGGCAATTCACCCCTCCACTTT. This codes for CAWSKQGGNSPLHF.

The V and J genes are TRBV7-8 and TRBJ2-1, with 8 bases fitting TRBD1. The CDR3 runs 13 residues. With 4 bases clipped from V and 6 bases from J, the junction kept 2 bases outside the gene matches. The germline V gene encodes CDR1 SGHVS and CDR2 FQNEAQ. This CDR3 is CASSSGQGNEQFF. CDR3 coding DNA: TGTGCCAGCAGCTCCGGACAGGGCAATGAGCAGTTCTTC.

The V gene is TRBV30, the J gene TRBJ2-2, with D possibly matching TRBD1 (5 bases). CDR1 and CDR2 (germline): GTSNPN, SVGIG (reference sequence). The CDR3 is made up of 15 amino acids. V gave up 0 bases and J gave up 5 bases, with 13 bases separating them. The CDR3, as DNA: TGTGCCTGGAGTGTACAAGGGGCGCGAACCGGGGAGCTGTTTTTT. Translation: CAWSVQGARTGELFF.

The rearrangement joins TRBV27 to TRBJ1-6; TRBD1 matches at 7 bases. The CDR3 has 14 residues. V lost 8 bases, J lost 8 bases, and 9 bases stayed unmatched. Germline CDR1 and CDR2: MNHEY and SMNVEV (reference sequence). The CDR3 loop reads CASRGGQSYSPLHF. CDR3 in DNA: TGTGCCAGCCGGGGGGGACAGTCTTATTCACCCCTCCACTTT.

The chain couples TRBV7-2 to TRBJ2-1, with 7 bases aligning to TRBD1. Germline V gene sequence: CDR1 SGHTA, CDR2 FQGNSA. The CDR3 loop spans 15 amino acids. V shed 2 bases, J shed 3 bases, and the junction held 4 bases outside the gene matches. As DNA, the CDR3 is TGTGCCAGCAGCTTACGACAGGGTAGCTACAATGAGCAGTTCTTC. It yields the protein CASSLRQGSYNEQFF.

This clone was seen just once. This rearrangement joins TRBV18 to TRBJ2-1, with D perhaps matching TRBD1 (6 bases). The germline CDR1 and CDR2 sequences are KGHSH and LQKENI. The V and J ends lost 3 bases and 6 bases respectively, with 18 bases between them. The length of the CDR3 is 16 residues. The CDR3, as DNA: TGTGCCAGCTCACCCCCGGAGCGTATACAGGGCAATGAGCAGTTCTTC. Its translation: CASSPPERIQGNEQFF.

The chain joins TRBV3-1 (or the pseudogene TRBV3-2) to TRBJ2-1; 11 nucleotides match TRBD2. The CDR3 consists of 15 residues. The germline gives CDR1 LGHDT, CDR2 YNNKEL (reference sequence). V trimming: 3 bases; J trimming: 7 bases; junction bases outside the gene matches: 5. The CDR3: CASSQGTSGLNEQFF. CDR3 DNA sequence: TGTGCCAGCAGCCAGGGGACTAGCGGCTTAAATGAGCAGTTCTTC.

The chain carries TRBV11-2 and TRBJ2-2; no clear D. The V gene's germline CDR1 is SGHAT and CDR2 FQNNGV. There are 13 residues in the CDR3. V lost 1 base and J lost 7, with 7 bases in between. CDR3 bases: TGTGCCAGCAGCTTAGGAGGTGGCGGGGAGCTGTTTTTT. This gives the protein CASSLGGGGELFF.

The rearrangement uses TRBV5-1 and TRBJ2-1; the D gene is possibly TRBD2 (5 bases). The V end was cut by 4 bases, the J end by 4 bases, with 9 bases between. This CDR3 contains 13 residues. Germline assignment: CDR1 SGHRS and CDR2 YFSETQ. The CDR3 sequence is CASSAIAYNEQFF. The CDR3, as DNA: TGCGCCAGCAGCGCAATAGCGTACAATGAGCAGTTCTTC.

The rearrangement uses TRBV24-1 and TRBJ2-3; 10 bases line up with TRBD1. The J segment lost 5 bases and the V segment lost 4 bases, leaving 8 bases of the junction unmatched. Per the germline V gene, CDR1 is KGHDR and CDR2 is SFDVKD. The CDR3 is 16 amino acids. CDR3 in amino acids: CATSESGTGVKDTQYF. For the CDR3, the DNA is TGTGCCACCAGTGAGTCCGGGACAGGGGTGAAAGATACGCAGTATTTT.

The CDR3 here is CASSLDRKGQPQHF. CDR3 in DNA: TGTGCCAGCAGCCTAGACAGGAAAGGTCAGCCCCAGCATTTT. This sequence joins TRBV5-5 and TRBJ1-5; perhaps TRBD1 as D (6 bases). Deletions cut 4 bases from V and 6 bases from J, with 14 bases between. Per the germline V gene, CDR1 is SGHKS and CDR2 is YYEKEE (reference sequence). This CDR3 region has 14 residues.

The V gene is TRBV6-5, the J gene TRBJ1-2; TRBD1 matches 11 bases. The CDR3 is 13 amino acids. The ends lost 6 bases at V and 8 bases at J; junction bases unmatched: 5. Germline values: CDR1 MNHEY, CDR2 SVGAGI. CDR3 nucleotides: TGTGCCAGCAGCTTGGGGACAGGGGGAGGCTACACCTTC. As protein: CASSLGTGGGYTF.

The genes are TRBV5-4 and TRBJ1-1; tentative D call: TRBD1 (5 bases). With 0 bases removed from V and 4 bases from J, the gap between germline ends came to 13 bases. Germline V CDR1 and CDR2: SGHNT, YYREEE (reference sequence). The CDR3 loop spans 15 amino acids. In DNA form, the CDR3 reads TGTGCCAGCAGCTTGGCCGGGACTCATGGCACTGAAGCTTTCTTT. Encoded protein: CASSLAGTHGTEAFF. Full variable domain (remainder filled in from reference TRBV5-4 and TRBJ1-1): ETGVTQSPTHLIKTRGQQVTLRCSSQSGHNTVSWYQQALGQGPQFIFQYYREEENGRGNFPPRFSGLQFPNYSSELNVNALELDDSALYLCASSLAGTHGTEAFFGQGTRLTVV.

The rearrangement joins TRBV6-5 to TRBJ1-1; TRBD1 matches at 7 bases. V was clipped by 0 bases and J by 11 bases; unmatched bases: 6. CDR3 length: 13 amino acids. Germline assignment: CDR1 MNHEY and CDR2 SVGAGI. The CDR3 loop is CASSYSRGRVAFF. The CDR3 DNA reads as TGTGCCAGCAGTTACTCTAGGGGGCGGGTCGCTTTCTTT.

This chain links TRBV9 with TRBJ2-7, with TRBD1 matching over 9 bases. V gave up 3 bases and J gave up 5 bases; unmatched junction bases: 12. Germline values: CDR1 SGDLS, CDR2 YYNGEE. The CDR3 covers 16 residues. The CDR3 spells CASSAEDRGSEDEQYF. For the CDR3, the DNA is TGTGCCAGCAGCGCAGAGGACAGGGGTTCTGAGGACGAGCAGTACTTC.

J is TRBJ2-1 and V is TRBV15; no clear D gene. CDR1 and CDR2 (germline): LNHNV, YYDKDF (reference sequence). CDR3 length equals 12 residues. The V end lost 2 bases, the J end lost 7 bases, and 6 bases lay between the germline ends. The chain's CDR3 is CATSRRGNEQFF. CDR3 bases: TGTGCCACCAGCAGACGAGGAAATGAGCAGTTCTTC.